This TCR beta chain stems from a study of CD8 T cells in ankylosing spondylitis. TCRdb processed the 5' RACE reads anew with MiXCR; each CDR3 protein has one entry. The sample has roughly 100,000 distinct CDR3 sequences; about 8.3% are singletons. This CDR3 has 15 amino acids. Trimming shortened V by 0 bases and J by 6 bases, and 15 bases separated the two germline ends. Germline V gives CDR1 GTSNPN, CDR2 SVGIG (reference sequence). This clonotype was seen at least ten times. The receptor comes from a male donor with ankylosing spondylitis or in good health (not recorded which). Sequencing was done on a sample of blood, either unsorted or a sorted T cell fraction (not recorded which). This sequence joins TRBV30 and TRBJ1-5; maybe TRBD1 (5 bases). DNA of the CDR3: TGTGCCTGGAGTGTACTTGGCCAGGGAAGTCAGCCCCAGCATTTT. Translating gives CAWSVLGQGSQPQHF.